This T cell receptor (beta chain) was retrieved from a study of chemoradiotherapy in HPV16-positive cancers. Germline loops: CDR1 SGHDT, CDR2 YYEEEE. The CDR3 runs to 14 residues. Trimming took 1 base from V and 7 from J, leaving 9 bases between them. Repertoires were sampled repeatedly during chemoradiotherapy. Sequencing used immunoSEQ multiplex PCR; TCRdb keeps in-frame clones, though not all of them. This table has over 30,000 clones, roughly 86% appearing once. This clonotype was sampled from a human donor with HPV-associated anogenital cancer. The sample consisted of blood, taken from a patient who underwent chemoradiotherapy. V is TRBV5-6 and J is TRBJ1-6; no clear D gene. The CDR3 protein is CASSLINFNSPLHF. The CDR3 DNA follows: TGTGCCAGCAGCTTGATTAATTTCAATTCACCCCTCCACTTT.